Below, 25 T cell receptor beta chains from the same sample are listed, as sequenced in a study of T-cell reconstitution after alpha-beta-depleted transplantation in children. Construction of the TCRbeta library involved unique molecular identifiers. TCRdb reprocessed the PCR reads via MiXCR and lists one record per CDR3 protein. The sample has about half a million distinct CDR3 sequences; around 12% are singletons. The starting material was PBMCs from the stem cell graft donor, obtained from the stem cell graft. These receptor sequences come from a human donor who donated a stem cell graft to a child with combined immunodeficiency.

The chain employs TRBV6-1 and TRBJ1-3; D is possibly TRBD1 (5 bases). The germline V gene encodes CDR1 MNHNS and CDR2 SASEGT. This CDR3 contains 16 residues. V lost 6 bases and J 4 bases, leaving 19 bases between the germline ends. The CDR3 coding sequence is TGTGCCAGCAGACCCTTTACCGGGACTACCGGAAACACCATATATTTT. Translation gives CASRPFTGTTGNTIYF.

This clonotype was counted between two and nine times. This chain joins TRBV4-3 and TRBJ2-7, with 9 bases that match TRBD2. Germline assignment: CDR1 LGHNA and CDR2 YSLEER. CDR3 length: 15 residues. Trimming cost V 1 base and J 2 bases; bases outside gene matches: 3. The CDR3 sequence: CASSQVAGGPYEQYF. Here the CDR3 DNA reads TGCGCCAGCAGCCAAGTTGCGGGAGGGCCCTACGAGCAGTACTTC.

The table lists this clonotype with a few counts. This chain uses TRBV20-1 with TRBJ2-3; TRBD1 matches 10 bases. In germline, CDR1 is DFQATT, CDR2 SNEGSKA (reference sequence). V was clipped by 8 bases and J by 5 bases; unmatched bases: 7. The CDR3 totals 13 residues. In nucleotides, the CDR3 is TGCAGTAAAGGGACAGGGGTGTTAGATACGCAGTATTTT. As protein: CSKGTGVLDTQYF.

The chain employs TRBV6-2 or TRBV6-3 and TRBJ2-5; 14 nucleotides match TRBD2. Germline CDR1 is MNHEY and CDR2 is SVGEGT. The V and J ends lost 6 bases and 3 bases, in that order; junction bases with no gene match: 6. This CDR3 is 16 amino acids long. This chain's CDR3 is CASSETGLAGEETQYF. In DNA form, the CDR3 reads TGTGCCAGCAGCGAGACGGGACTAGCGGGAGAAGAGACCCAGTACTTC.

This clonotype was detected only a few times. The chain links TRBV2 to TRBJ2-3; either TRBD1 or TRBD2 may supply D (5 bases each). CDR1 SNHLY and CDR2 FYNNEI come from the germline V gene. This CDR3 contains 13 residues. Trimming cost V 10 bases and J 7 bases, with 18 bases left between them. CDR3 loop: CAMRDLDLYTQYF. CDR3 coding DNA: TGTGCCATGAGGGACCTGGACCTCTATACGCAGTATTTT.

DNA of the CDR3: TGTGCCAGCAGTTTCGTCTTGAACAATGAGCAGTTCTTC. Translated, it gives CASSFVLNNEQFF. The rearrangement uses TRBV6-2 or TRBV6-3 and TRBJ2-1, with D unresolved. Trimming left V 4 bases short and J 5 bases short, with 9 bases between. This CDR3 is 13 amino acids long. Germline CDR1 and CDR2: MNHEY and SVGEGT.

This chain joins TRBV13 and TRBJ2-7; 10 bases match TRBD1. This CDR3 comprises 15 residues. In germline, CDR1 is PRHDT, CDR2 FYEKMQ (reference sequence). The V gene end was trimmed by 1 base and the J gene end by 5 bases; junction bases not matched to a gene: 5. CDR3 DNA: TGTGCCAGCAGCTTAGTCGGGACAGGGGTCCACGAGCAGTACTTC. Translation gives CASSLVGTGVHEQYF. The full variable domain, completed using reference TRBV13 and TRBJ2-7, is AAGVIQSPRHLIKEKRETATLKCYPIPRHDTVYWYQQGPGQDPQFLISFYEKMQSDKGSIPDRFSAQQFSDYHSELNMSSLELGDSALYFCASSLVGTGVHEQYFGPGTRLTVT.

This clonotype was picked up many times. The chain is built from TRBV7-9 and TRBJ2-5, with 10 positions matching TRBD2. The CDR3 extends over 16 amino acids. V was pared by 5 bases and J by 5 bases, with 11 bases of the junction left unmatched. Germline V gene data show CDR1 as SEHNR and CDR2 as FQNEAQ (reference sequence). This chain's CDR3 is CASSARTSGKSETQYF. In DNA form, the CDR3 reads TGTGCCAGCAGCGCTCGTACTAGCGGGAAGTCGGAGACCCAGTACTTC.

This clonotype was recorded a few times. This CDR3 is CASSLTRTPKRQYF. For the CDR3, the DNA is TGTGCCAGCAGCCTCACGAGGACACCGAAGCGGCAGTACTTC. The chain has TRBV3-1 and TRBJ2-7; D may be TRBD1 (5 bases). The germline gives CDR1 LGHDT, CDR2 YNNKEL (reference sequence). V was clipped by 4 bases and J by 9 bases, with 19 bases between them. CDR3 length: 14 amino acids.

The sample holds a few counts of this clonotype. The rearrangement uses TRBV7-3 and TRBJ2-5, with D maybe TRBD2 (6 bases). V lost 5 bases, J lost 2 bases, and 9 bases lay in between. CDR3 length: 13 amino acids. Germline-derived CDR1 and CDR2 are SGHTA and FQGTGA. As DNA, the CDR3 is TGTGCCAGCAGCAGCCGGGAGCAAGAGACCCAGTACTTC. This sequence encodes CASSSREQETQYF.

This clonotype was observed many times. CDR3 amino acids: CASSDLPGGNADTQYF. CDR3 in DNA: TGTGCCAGCAGTGACCTGCCGGGGGGCAACGCAGATACGCAGTATTTT. This rearrangement joins TRBV6-4 to TRBJ2-3, with a possible D match to TRBD2 (7 bases). Trimming shortened V by 2 bases and J by 4 bases, and 16 bases separated the two germline ends. Germline V lookup: CDR1 MRHNA, CDR2 SNTAGT. This CDR3 is built from 16 residues.

In its sample, this clonotype was seen a few times. V and J are TRBV7-2 and TRBJ2-2; D gene unclear. CDR1 is SGHTA, CDR2 FQGNSA, per germline. The CDR3 has 13 amino acids. V lost 3 bases, J lost 9 bases, and 11 bases lay in between. CDR3 nucleotide sequence: TGTGCCAGCAGCTTCAGTCCAGCCAGGGAGCTGTTTTTT. Protein product: CASSFSPARELFF.

This clonotype was observed at least ten times. The chain couples TRBV9 to TRBJ1-4; D remains unclear. The germline gives CDR1 SGDLS, CDR2 YYNGEE. Deletions cut 2 bases from V and 5 bases from J, with 10 bases between. The CDR3 totals 14 residues. CDR3: CASSVGDLNEKLFF. For the CDR3, the DNA is TGTGCCAGCAGCGTCGGAGACCTGAATGAAAAACTGTTTTTT. The full variable domain, its missing parts supplied by reference TRBV9 and TRBJ1-4, is DSGVTQTPKHLITATGQRVTLRCSPRSGDLSVYWYQQSLDQGLQFLIQYYNGEERAKGNILERFSAQQFPDLHSELNLSSLELGDSALYFCASSVGDLNEKLFFGSGTQLSVL.

V and J are TRBV7-2 and TRBJ2-1; D is ambiguous. The CDR3 is 12 amino acids. Deletions cut 5 bases from V and 7 bases from J, with 9 bases between. Per germline, CDR1 SGHTA and CDR2 FQGNSA. CDR3 bases: TGTGCCAGCAGCCCGTCAGCGAATGAGCAGTTCTTC. Its protein is CASSPSANEQFF.

V is TRBV6-2 or TRBV6-3 and J is TRBJ2-2, with 7 bases fitting TRBD2. The length of the CDR3 is 15 residues. Per germline, CDR1 MNHEY and CDR2 SVGEGT. V gave up 3 bases and J gave up 4 bases; unmatched junction bases: 5. The CDR3 DNA follows: TGTGCCAGCAGTTATACCCCGGGAGGCACCGGGGAGCTGTTTTTT. Residues: CASSYTPGGTGELFF.

This clonotype was recorded a few times. V gene TRBV18 combines with J gene TRBJ1-3; D is perhaps TRBD1 (5 bases). Germline assignment: CDR1 KGHSH and CDR2 LQKENI. This CDR3 comprises 15 residues. V lost 3 bases, J lost 2 bases, and 11 bases lay in between. CDR3 residues: CASSPELDTGNTIYF. CDR3 in DNA: TGTGCCAGCTCACCGGAGTTGGACACTGGAAACACCATATATTTT. The full variable domain, in which reference TRBV18 and TRBJ1-3 provide the parts outside the CDR3, is NAGVMQNPRHLVRRRGQEARLRCSPMKGHSHVYWYRQLPEEGLKFMVYLQKENIIDESGMPKERFSAEFPKEGPSILRIQQVVRGDSAAYFCASSPELDTGNTIYFGEGSWLTVV.

V is TRBV12-3 or TRBV12-4 and J is TRBJ1-2; D perhaps matches TRBD1 (6 bases). The V end was cut by 11 bases, the J end by 7 bases, with 17 bases between. There are 12 residues in the CDR3. CDR3 sequence reads: CAVGGGKGGYTF. The DNA for the CDR3 is TGTGCCGTTGGAGGGGGAAAGGGTGGCTACACCTTC.

This clonotype appeared a few times. The chain joins TRBV6-2 or TRBV6-3 to TRBJ2-1; TRBD2 agrees at 7 bases. Germline values: CDR1 MNHEY, CDR2 SVGEGT. The junction had 9 bases not matched to a gene; V was cut back by 5 bases and J by 8 bases. The CDR3 extends over 14 amino acids. The CDR3 DNA sequence: TGTGCCAGCAGTACCGAGGGAGGGCACGATGAGCAGTTCTTC. The encoded protein is CASSTEGGHDEQFF.

The chain joins TRBV20-1 to TRBJ1-1; D uncertain. The ends were cut back, 0 bases at V and 4 bases at J, with 12 bases in the middle. This CDR3 has 14 residues. Germline V gene sequence: CDR1 DFQATT, CDR2 SNEGSKA (reference sequence). CDR3 DNA: TGCAGTGCTAGAGATCAGGCGGGGATCACTGAAGCTTTCTTT. It yields the protein CSARDQAGITEAFF.

A single count supports this clonotype. Mismatch with germline at one junction end may stem from a read error. V is TRBV6-2 or TRBV6-3 and J is TRBJ2-2; 8 bases align to TRBD1. CDR3 length equals 15 residues. Germline assignment: CDR1 MNHEY and CDR2 SVGEGT. The CDR3 loop is CASRQGQGNTGELFF. DNA of the CDR3: TGTGCCAGCAGACAAGGACAGGGAAACACCGGAGAGCTGTTTTTT.

This chain links TRBV19 with TRBJ1-1, with a possible D match to TRBD1 (5 bases). Germline CDR1 is LNHDA and CDR2 is SQIVND (reference sequence). The CDR3 contains 14 residues. Trimming pared 4 bases from V and 1 base from J, leaving 10 bases between. As DNA, the CDR3 is TGTGCCAGTAGTAAAGCGGACAAGAACACTGAAGCTTTCTTT. This codes for CASSKADKNTEAFF. Drawing the rest from reference TRBV19 and TRBJ1-1, the complete variable domain is DGGITQSPKYLFRKEGQNVTLSCEQNLNHDAMYWYRQDPGQGLRLIYYSQIVNDFQKGDIAEGYSVSREKKESFPLTVTSAQKNPTAFYLCASSKADKNTEAFFGQGTRLTVV.

The V gene is TRBV7-8, the J gene TRBJ2-7; D uncertain. Deletions cut 4 bases from V and 6 bases from J, with 10 bases between. The CDR3 is 12 residues long. CDR1 and CDR2 from the germline V gene are SGHVS and FQNEAQ. CDR3 sequence reads: CASSSSPGEQYF. The CDR3 DNA is TGTGCCAGCAGCTCCTCCCCCGGCGAGCAGTACTTC.

This clonotype was picked up a small number of times. The chain couples TRBV7-2 to TRBJ2-2; 9 bases align to TRBD2. This CDR3 is built from 15 residues. CDR1 and CDR2 (germline): SGHTA, FQGNSA. The junction had 8 bases not matched to a gene; V was cut back by 7 bases and J by 5 bases. The CDR3 loop reads CASTNSGSLTGELFF. CDR3 DNA: TGTGCCAGCACCAATAGCGGGAGCTTAACCGGGGAGCTGTTTTTT.

The chain is built from TRBV24-1 and TRBJ2-2; D is uncertain. The germline V gene encodes CDR1 KGHDR and CDR2 SFDVKD. V lost 6 bases and J lost 0, with 4 bases in between. The CDR3 covers 13 residues. Written as DNA, the CDR3 is TGTGCCACCAGTTCGGCGAACACCGGGGAGCTGTTTTTT. It translates to CATSSANTGELFF.

This clonotype was counted ten times or more. V and J are TRBV7-2 and TRBJ2-7, with 8 bases aligning to TRBD2. V was pared by 5 bases and J by 1 base, with 13 bases of the junction left unmatched. The CDR3 is 17 residues long. Germline V gives CDR1 SGHTA, CDR2 FQGNSA. The CDR3 here is CASSPRLGAGVSYEQYF. CDR3 nucleotide sequence: TGTGCCAGCAGCCCACGCTTGGGAGCGGGAGTATCCTACGAGCAGTACTTC.